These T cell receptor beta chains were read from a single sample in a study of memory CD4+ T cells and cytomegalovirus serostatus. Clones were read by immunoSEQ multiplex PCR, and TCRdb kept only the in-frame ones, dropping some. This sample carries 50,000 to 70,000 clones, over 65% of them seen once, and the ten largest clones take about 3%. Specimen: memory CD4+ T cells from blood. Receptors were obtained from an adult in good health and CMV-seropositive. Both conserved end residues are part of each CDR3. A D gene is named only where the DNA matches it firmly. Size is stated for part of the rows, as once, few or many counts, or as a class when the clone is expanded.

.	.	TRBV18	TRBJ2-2	CASSPPTGELFF	TGTGCCAGCTCACCACCGACCGGGGAGCTGTTTTTT
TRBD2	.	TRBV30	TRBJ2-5	CAWSVRASGRGEETQYF	TGTGCCTGGAGTGTACGGGCTAGCGGGAGGGGGGAGGAGACCCAGTACTTC
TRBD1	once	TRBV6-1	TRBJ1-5	CASRGGQVGQPQHF	TGTGCCAGCAGGGGGGGACAGGTCGGCCAGCCCCAGCATTTT
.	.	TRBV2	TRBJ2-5	CASRLSGGETQYF	TGTGCCAGCAGACTTAGCGGCGGAGAGACCCAGTACTTC
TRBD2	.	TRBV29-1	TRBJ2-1	CSVEGTSGSANEQFF	TGCAGCGTTGAAGGGACTAGCGGGAGTGCGAATGAGCAGTTCTTC
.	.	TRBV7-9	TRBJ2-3	CASGPGGGTDTQYF	TGTGCCAGCGGACCCGGGGGTGGCACAGATACGCAGTATTTT
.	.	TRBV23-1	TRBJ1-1	CASSQSGPSRDEAFF	TGCGCCAGCAGTCAATCGGGGCCCTCTAGGGATGAAGCTTTCTTT
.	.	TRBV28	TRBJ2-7	CASSLYFISQAEPYEQYF	TGTGCCAGCAGTTTATATTTTATTTCACAGGCCGAGCCCTACGAGCAGTACTTC
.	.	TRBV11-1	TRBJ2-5	CASSLAQAVETQYF	TGTGCCAGCAGCTTAGCACAGGCGGTAGAGACCCAGTACTTC
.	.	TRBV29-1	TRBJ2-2	CSASSGKDTGELFF	TGCAGCGCCTCCTCAGGGAAGGACACCGGGGAGCTGTTTTTT
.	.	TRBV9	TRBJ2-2	CASSVEGGEAPKGF	TGTGCCAGCAGCGTAGAGGGGGGAGAGGCCCCGAAGGGTTTT
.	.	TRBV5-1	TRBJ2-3	CASSARQDSDTQYF	TGCGCCAGCAGCGCTCGCCAGGACTCAGATACGCAGTATTTT
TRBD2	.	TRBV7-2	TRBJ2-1	CASSPSGGVGEQFF	TGTGCCAGCAGCCCCTCGGGGGGAGTAGGGGAGCAGTTCTTC
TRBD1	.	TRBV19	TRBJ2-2	CATKWGVGGANTGELFF	TGTGCCACAAAATGGGGAGTAGGGGGCGCAAACACCGGGGAGCTGTTTTTT
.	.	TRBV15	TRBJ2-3	CATSRDVGDTQYF	TGTGCCACCAGCAGAGATGTGGGAGATACGCAGTATTTT
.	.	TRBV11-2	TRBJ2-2	CASSFRRTGELFF	TGTGCCAGCAGCTTTAGAAGGACCGGGGAGCTGTTTTTT
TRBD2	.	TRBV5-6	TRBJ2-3	CASSVGTSGDTQYF	TGTGCCAGCAGCGTAGGGACTAGCGGAGATACGCAGTATTTT
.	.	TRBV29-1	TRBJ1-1	CSVVRMGEGETEAFF	TGCAGCGTTGTGAGGATGGGTGAGGGAGAAACTGAAGCTTTCTTT
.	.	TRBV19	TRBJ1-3	CASSVDIRNTIYF	TGTGCCAGTAGTGTGGACATTCGAAACACCATATATTTT
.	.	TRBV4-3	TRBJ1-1	CASSQADSEAFF	TGCGCCAGCAGCCAAGCGGACTCTGAAGCTTTCTTT
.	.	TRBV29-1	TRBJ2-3	CSVDPGGGTDTQYF	TGCAGCGTTGACCCCGGCGGGGGCACAGATACGCAGTATTTT
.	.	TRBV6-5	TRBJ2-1	CASSPGGSRGNEQFF	TGTGCCAGCAGTCCCGGCGGTTCCCGAGGCAATGAGCAGTTCTTC
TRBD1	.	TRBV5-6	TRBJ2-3	CASSFNRDRVADTQYF	TGTGCCAGCAGCTTTAACCGGGACAGGGTGGCTGATACGCAGTATTTT
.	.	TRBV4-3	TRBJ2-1	CASSRDLDSYNEQFF	TGCGCCAGCAGCCGCGACCTAGACTCCTACAATGAGCAGTTCTTC
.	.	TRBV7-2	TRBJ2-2	CASSPRESELFF	TGTGCCAGCAGCCCTCGAGAATCGGAGCTGTTTTTT
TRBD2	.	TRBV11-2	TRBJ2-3	CASRTLGREGSDTQYF	TGTGCCAGCAGAACACTGGGGCGGGAGGGATCAGATACGCAGTATTTT
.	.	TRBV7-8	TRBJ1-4	CASSANRTRWWEKLFF	TGTGCCAGCAGCGCCAACAGGACTCGGTGGTGGGAAAAACTGTTTTTT
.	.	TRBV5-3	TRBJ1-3	CARSLFSGEGNTIYF	TGTGCCAGAAGCTTGTTTTCGGGAGAGGGAAACACCATATATTTT
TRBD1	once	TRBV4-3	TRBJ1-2	CASSQETGVGVYGYTF	TGCGCCAGCAGCCAAGAGACAGGGGTAGGCGTGTATGGCTACACCTTC
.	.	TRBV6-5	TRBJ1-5	CASSQGYSNQPQHF	TGTGCCAGCAGCCAGGGGTATAGCAATCAGCCCCAGCATTTT
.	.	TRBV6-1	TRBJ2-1	CASSEAHRSKFF	TGTGCCAGCAGTGAAGCTCACCGATCGAAGTTCTTC
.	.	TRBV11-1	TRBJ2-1	CASSLVGQIYNEQFF	TGTGCCAGCAGCTTAGTTGGACAAATCTACAATGAGCAGTTCTTC
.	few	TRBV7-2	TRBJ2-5	CASSLVETQYF	TGTGCCAGCAGCTTAGTAGAGACCCAGTACTTC
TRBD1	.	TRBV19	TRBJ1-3	CASSTPGQGLGNTIYF	TGTGCCAGTAGCACTCCGGGACAGGGGCTCGGAAACACCATATATTTT
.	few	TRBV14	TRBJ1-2	CASSPQSGYGYTF	TGTGCCAGCAGCCCCCAGTCCGGGTATGGCTACACCTTC
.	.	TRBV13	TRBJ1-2	CASSSGEGYYGYTF	TGTGCCAGCAGCTCCGGGGAGGGCTACTATGGCTACACCTTC
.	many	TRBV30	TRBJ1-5	CAWSVGTGQPQHF	TGTGCCTGGAGTGTTGGGACCGGTCAGCCCCAGCATTTT
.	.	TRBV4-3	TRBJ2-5	CASSQDSQRLETQYF	TGCGCCAGCAGCCAAGACAGCCAGAGGCTAGAGACCCAGTACTTC
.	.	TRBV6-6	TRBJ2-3	CASTRRTDTQYF	TGTGCCAGCACGCGGCGCACAGATACGCAGTATTTT
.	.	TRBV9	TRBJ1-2	CASSVEETDYGYTF	TGTGCCAGCAGCGTAGAGGAAACAGACTATGGCTACACCTTC
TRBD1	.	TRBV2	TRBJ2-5	CASRGDSETQYF	TGTGCCAGCAGGGGGGACAGTGAGACCCAGTACTTC
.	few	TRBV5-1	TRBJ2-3	CASSLGRDSRDTQYF	TGCGCCAGCAGCTTGGGGCGGGACTCCCGCGATACGCAGTATTTT
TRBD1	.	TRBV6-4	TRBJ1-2	CASSETGEYGYTF	TGTGCCAGCAGCGAGACAGGGGAGTATGGCTACACCTTC
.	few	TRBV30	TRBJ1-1	CAWSAGHPNTEAFF	TGTGCCTGGAGTGCGGGACACCCAAACACTGAAGCTTTCTTT
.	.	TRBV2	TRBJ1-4	CASIRGTNEKLFF	TGTGCCAGCATACGCGGAACTAATGAAAAACTGTTTTTT
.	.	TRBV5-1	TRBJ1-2	CASSVGEGGYTF	TGCGCCAGCAGTGTCGGGGAGGGTGGCTACACCTTC